This is a list of T cell receptor beta chains from one sample in a study of T cell responses to AZD1222 COVID-19 vaccine. Profiling relied on immunoSEQ multiplex PCR, and the TCRdb table lists in-frame clones only, not all of them. Of 90,000 to 130,000 clones in the sample, around 93% were seen once. Here the sequenced sample was peripheral blood, taken on day 0 of AZD1222 vaccination. The receptor source for this set is an adult in good health. Each CDR3 is given with its conserved first and last residue. The order of the fields is J gene, V gene, clone size, D gene, CDR3 DNA, CDR3 protein. D genes are given only for firm matches. The size field is filled for only some rows; it gives once, few, many or a size class.

j_gene: TRBJ1-1; v_gene: TRBV7-2; abundance: -; d_gene: -; CDR3nt: TGTGCCAGCACCAAACAGGAGGCAGCTTTCTTT; CDR3aa: CASTKQEAAFF
j_gene: TRBJ1-1; v_gene: TRBV2; abundance: once; d_gene: TRBD1; CDR3nt: TGTGCCAGCAGTGATAAGGGACAGCGGACTGAAGCTTTCTTT; CDR3aa: CASSDKGQRTEAFF
j_gene: TRBJ1-4; v_gene: TRBV9; abundance: -; d_gene: -; CDR3nt: TGTGCCAGCAGCGTAGATAGACAGCCTAATGAAAAACTGTTTTTT; CDR3aa: CASSVDRQPNEKLFF
j_gene: TRBJ1-1; v_gene: TRBV7-9; abundance: -; d_gene: -; CDR3nt: TGTGCCAGCAGCAGGTGGGGGGCAGACACTGAAGCTTTCTTT; CDR3aa: CASSRWGADTEAFF
j_gene: TRBJ1-3; v_gene: TRBV5-1; abundance: -; d_gene: TRBD1; CDR3nt: TGCGCCAGCAGCCCGGGGACAGGGTCTTTTGGAAACACCATATATTTT; CDR3aa: CASSPGTGSFGNTIYF
j_gene: TRBJ2-4; v_gene: TRBV18; abundance: -; d_gene: -; CDR3nt: TGTGCCAGCTCATCTGAGGGGGGAGCCAAAAACATTCAGTACTTC; CDR3aa: CASSSEGGAKNIQYF
j_gene: TRBJ2-3; v_gene: TRBV28; abundance: few; d_gene: TRBD2; CDR3nt: TGTGCCAGCAGGGAACTAGCGGGGGGGATCACAGATACGCAGTATTTT; CDR3aa: CASRELAGGITDTQYF
j_gene: TRBJ2-5; v_gene: TRBV12-3/TRBV12-4; abundance: -; d_gene: -; CDR3nt: TGTGCCAGCAGTAGGGAGTTCCAAGAGACCCAGTACTTC; CDR3aa: CASSREFQETQYF
j_gene: TRBJ1-1; v_gene: TRBV7-9; abundance: -; d_gene: -; CDR3nt: TGTGCCAGCAGCTTACTGGGGGCGAACACTGAAGCTTTCTTT; CDR3aa: CASSLLGANTEAFF
j_gene: TRBJ2-5; v_gene: TRBV25-1; abundance: -; d_gene: -; CDR3nt: TGTGCCAGCAGTGAACCCCAGGGGAGGGAAGAGACCCAGTACTTC; CDR3aa: CASSEPQGREETQYF
j_gene: TRBJ2-5; v_gene: TRBV5-1; abundance: -; d_gene: -; CDR3nt: TGCGCCAGCAGCTTGGGTACAGGCCGGGGGGAGACCCAGTACTTC; CDR3aa: CASSLGTGRGETQYF
j_gene: TRBJ1-1; v_gene: TRBV3-1/TRBV3-2; abundance: once; d_gene: -; CDR3nt: TGTGCCAGCAGCTCGGACCCGGGCGCTGAAGCTTTCTTT; CDR3aa: CASSSDPGAEAFF
j_gene: TRBJ2-1; v_gene: TRBV27; abundance: -; d_gene: -; CDR3nt: TGTGCCAGCAGTTTATTGGGGCCCTACAATGAGCAGTTCTTC; CDR3aa: CASSLLGPYNEQFF
j_gene: TRBJ1-4; v_gene: TRBV30; abundance: -; d_gene: -; CDR3nt: TGTGCCTCCCGGACAGATAAGCTGTCTAATGAAAAACTGTTTTTT; CDR3aa: CASRTDKLSNEKLFF
j_gene: TRBJ1-4; v_gene: TRBV4-1; abundance: -; d_gene: -; CDR3nt: TGCGCCAGCAGCTACCGGGAAGAAAAACTGTTTTTT; CDR3aa: CASSYREEKLFF
j_gene: TRBJ2-2; v_gene: TRBV6-1; abundance: -; d_gene: -; CDR3nt: TGTGCCAGCAGTGAAGAAGGGGGGGCCGGCACCGGGGAGCTGTTTTTT; CDR3aa: CASSEEGGAGTGELFF
j_gene: TRBJ2-7; v_gene: TRBV4-1; abundance: -; d_gene: TRBD2; CDR3nt: TGCGCCAGCAGACTAGCGGGGGGTGAGGGGGAGCAGTACTTC; CDR3aa: CASRLAGGEGEQYF
j_gene: TRBJ1-3; v_gene: TRBV4-2; abundance: -; d_gene: -; CDR3nt: TGTGCCAGCAGCCAAGCGGCAGGGGAGAGGGACACCATATATTTT; CDR3aa: CASSQAAGERDTIYF
j_gene: TRBJ2-7; v_gene: TRBV11-2; abundance: -; d_gene: -; CDR3nt: TGTGCCAGCAGCTCCCCCGGGGCCCTCAGCTCCTACGAGCAGTACTTC; CDR3aa: CASSSPGALSSYEQYF
j_gene: TRBJ2-5; v_gene: TRBV12-3/TRBV12-4; abundance: -; d_gene: -; CDR3nt: TGTGCCAGCAGTTTGGGGGGAGATAAGACCCAGTACTTC; CDR3aa: CASSLGGDKTQYF
j_gene: TRBJ1-2; v_gene: TRBV11-3; abundance: -; d_gene: -; CDR3nt: TGTGCCAGCAGTCCTGGCCCGGCGGCCTATGGCTACACCTTC; CDR3aa: CASSPGPAAYGYTF
j_gene: TRBJ1-6; v_gene: TRBV28; abundance: -; d_gene: -; CDR3nt: TGTGCCAGCCGTGCGGGATCTAATTCACCCCTCCACTTT; CDR3aa: CASRAGSNSPLHF
j_gene: TRBJ1-6; v_gene: TRBV13; abundance: -; d_gene: -; CDR3nt: TGTGCCAGCAGCCGTGGGCGGGGGTTCGATTCACCCCTCCACTTT; CDR3aa: CASSRGRGFDSPLHF
j_gene: TRBJ1-1; v_gene: TRBV2; abundance: -; d_gene: -; CDR3nt: TGTGCCAGCAAACCTCTGAACACTGAAGCTTTCTTT; CDR3aa: CASKPLNTEAFF
j_gene: TRBJ2-7; v_gene: TRBV4-2; abundance: -; d_gene: -; CDR3nt: TGTGCCAGCAGCCAAACATGGACGGTAATCTACGAGCAGTACTTC; CDR3aa: CASSQTWTVIYEQYF
j_gene: TRBJ2-1; v_gene: TRBV27; abundance: -; d_gene: TRBD2; CDR3nt: TGTGCCAGCAGTCCGGGGGGGCCCGAGCAGTTCTTC; CDR3aa: CASSPGGPEQFF
j_gene: TRBJ1-5; v_gene: TRBV18; abundance: -; d_gene: TRBD1; CDR3nt: TGTGCCAGCTCACCCCGGGACAGTCCTTATAGCAATCAGCCCCAGCATTTT; CDR3aa: CASSPRDSPYSNQPQHF
j_gene: TRBJ2-3; v_gene: TRBV12-3/TRBV12-4; abundance: -; d_gene: -; CDR3nt: TGTGCCAGCGGTAACCTAGATACGCAGTATTTT; CDR3aa: CASGNLDTQYF
j_gene: TRBJ2-3; v_gene: TRBV6-5; abundance: -; d_gene: -; CDR3nt: TGTGCCAGCAGCCCGGGACTTGGAAATAAAGATACGCAGTATTTT; CDR3aa: CASSPGLGNKDTQYF
j_gene: TRBJ1-4; v_gene: TRBV5-1; abundance: -; d_gene: TRBD1; CDR3nt: TGCGCCAGCAGCGCGGGGACAGGGGAGGAGAAACTGTTTTTT; CDR3aa: CASSAGTGEEKLFF
j_gene: TRBJ2-7; v_gene: TRBV30; abundance: -; d_gene: TRBD1; CDR3nt: TGTGCCTGGAGCGGGACAGGGGGCTACGAGCAGTACTTC; CDR3aa: CAWSGTGGYEQYF
j_gene: TRBJ1-3; v_gene: TRBV14; abundance: -; d_gene: TRBD1; CDR3nt: TGTGCCAGCAGCCAACCCGGGACAGGATCTGGAAACACCATATATTTT; CDR3aa: CASSQPGTGSGNTIYF
j_gene: TRBJ1-5; v_gene: TRBV30; abundance: -; d_gene: -; CDR3nt: TGTGCCTGGAGTGAAAAAGGGTTGAGCAATCAGCCCCAGCATTTT; CDR3aa: CAWSEKGLSNQPQHF
j_gene: TRBJ1-1; v_gene: TRBV6-5; abundance: -; d_gene: -; CDR3nt: TGTGCCAGCATTCCTCTGGTTTCTGAAGCTTTCTTT; CDR3aa: CASIPLVSEAFF
j_gene: TRBJ2-5; v_gene: TRBV5-1; abundance: -; d_gene: TRBD2; CDR3nt: TGCGCCAGCAGCCTATGGACTAGCGGGGGCTCTGGGCGGTGGGAGACCCAGTACTTC; CDR3aa: CASSLWTSGGSGRWETQYF
j_gene: TRBJ1-5; v_gene: TRBV30; abundance: -; d_gene: -; CDR3nt: TGTGCCTGGGCCAGGGGAACTCAGCCCCAGCATTTT; CDR3aa: CAWARGTQPQHF
j_gene: TRBJ2-5; v_gene: TRBV28; abundance: -; d_gene: -; CDR3nt: TGTGCCAGCAGCCAGGAGACCCAGTACTTC; CDR3aa: CASSQETQYF
j_gene: TRBJ2-7; v_gene: TRBV5-1; abundance: few; d_gene: TRBD1; CDR3nt: TGCGCCAGCAGCTTGGGGACAGGGGTTCTCTACGAGCAGTACTTC; CDR3aa: CASSLGTGVLYEQYF
j_gene: TRBJ1-1; v_gene: TRBV28; abundance: once; d_gene: -; CDR3nt: TGTGCCAGCAGTTCAACGGGGACACCGAACACTGAAGCTTTCTTT; CDR3aa: CASSSTGTPNTEAFF
j_gene: TRBJ2-1; v_gene: TRBV7-9; abundance: -; d_gene: -; CDR3nt: TGTGCCAGCAGCTTAGCCTATGGCGAGAACAATGAGCAGTTCTTC; CDR3aa: CASSLAYGENNEQFF
j_gene: TRBJ2-7; v_gene: TRBV5-3; abundance: -; d_gene: -; CDR3nt: TGTGCCAGAAGTCCTAGATACGAGCAGTACTTC; CDR3aa: CARSPRYEQYF
j_gene: TRBJ1-5; v_gene: TRBV5-1; abundance: -; d_gene: TRBD1; CDR3nt: TGCGCCAGCAGTGAGACAGGGGATAATCAGCCCCAGCATTTT; CDR3aa: CASSETGDNQPQHF
j_gene: TRBJ1-5; v_gene: TRBV30; abundance: -; d_gene: -; CDR3nt: TGTGCCTGGAGTTCCTCCAACAATCAGCCCCAGCATTTT; CDR3aa: CAWSSSNNQPQHF
j_gene: TRBJ2-7; v_gene: TRBV28; abundance: -; d_gene: -; CDR3nt: TGTGCCAGCAGTCCACGGGGCTGGGAGCAGTACTTC; CDR3aa: CASSPRGWEQYF
j_gene: TRBJ1-2; v_gene: TRBV6-1; abundance: -; d_gene: -; CDR3nt: TGTGCCAGCAGTGACCTTTACGGGGGACGGAACTATGGCTACACCTTC; CDR3aa: CASSDLYGGRNYGYTF
j_gene: TRBJ2-7; v_gene: TRBV7-2; abundance: -; d_gene: -; CDR3nt: TGTGCCAGCAGCTTATCCGGGACCCTTCCCTACGAGCAGTACTTC; CDR3aa: CASSLSGTLPYEQYF
j_gene: TRBJ1-6; v_gene: TRBV4-1; abundance: -; d_gene: TRBD1; CDR3nt: TGCGCCAGCAGCCAAGCGGGACAGGGGGCTGGTAATTCACCCCTCCACTTT; CDR3aa: CASSQAGQGAGNSPLHF
j_gene: TRBJ1-5; v_gene: TRBV5-1; abundance: -; d_gene: -; CDR3nt: TGCGCCAGCAAAGAAACGGGGAGCCAGCCCCAGCATTTT; CDR3aa: CASKETGSQPQHF
j_gene: TRBJ1-3; v_gene: TRBV9; abundance: many; d_gene: -; CDR3nt: TGTGCCAGCAGCGTAGAAACGGTTGGTGGAGGAAACACCATATATTTT; CDR3aa: CASSVETVGGGNTIYF
j_gene: TRBJ1-5; v_gene: TRBV28; abundance: -; d_gene: -; CDR3nt: TGTGCCAGCAGTGGGACGGGCCATCAGCATTTT; CDR3aa: CASSGTGHQHF
j_gene: TRBJ2-7; v_gene: TRBV28; abundance: -; d_gene: -; CDR3nt: TGTGCCAGCAGAGCAGACCCAGGGGTGGGCGAGCAGTACTTC; CDR3aa: CASRADPGVGEQYF
j_gene: TRBJ1-5; v_gene: TRBV10-3; abundance: -; d_gene: -; CDR3nt: TGTGCCATCAGTGAGGAGGACGCCCGCCAGCCCCAGCATTTT; CDR3aa: CAISEEDARQPQHF
j_gene: TRBJ1-2; v_gene: TRBV4-1; abundance: -; d_gene: -; CDR3nt: TGCGCCAGCAGCCAAGTCACGGAGTACTATGGCTACACCTTC; CDR3aa: CASSQVTEYYGYTF
j_gene: TRBJ1-6; v_gene: TRBV6-4; abundance: -; d_gene: -; CDR3nt: TGTGCCAGCAGTGACTCCTGGGGTTATAATTCACCCCTCCACTTT; CDR3aa: CASSDSWGYNSPLHF
j_gene: TRBJ2-7; v_gene: TRBV5-1; abundance: once; d_gene: TRBD1; CDR3nt: TGCGCCAGCAGCTTGGCCGCCACAGGGGGCTACGAGCAGTACTTC; CDR3aa: CASSLAATGGYEQYF
j_gene: TRBJ1-3; v_gene: TRBV2; abundance: few; d_gene: -; CDR3nt: TGTGCCAGCAGTGAATCTTTAGTTGGGGACATAGGTGGAAACACCATATATTTT; CDR3aa: CASSESLVGDIGGNTIYF
j_gene: TRBJ1-5; v_gene: TRBV13; abundance: -; d_gene: -; CDR3nt: TGTGCCAGCAGCCGGGGGGGAAATCAGCCCCAGCATTTT; CDR3aa: CASSRGGNQPQHF